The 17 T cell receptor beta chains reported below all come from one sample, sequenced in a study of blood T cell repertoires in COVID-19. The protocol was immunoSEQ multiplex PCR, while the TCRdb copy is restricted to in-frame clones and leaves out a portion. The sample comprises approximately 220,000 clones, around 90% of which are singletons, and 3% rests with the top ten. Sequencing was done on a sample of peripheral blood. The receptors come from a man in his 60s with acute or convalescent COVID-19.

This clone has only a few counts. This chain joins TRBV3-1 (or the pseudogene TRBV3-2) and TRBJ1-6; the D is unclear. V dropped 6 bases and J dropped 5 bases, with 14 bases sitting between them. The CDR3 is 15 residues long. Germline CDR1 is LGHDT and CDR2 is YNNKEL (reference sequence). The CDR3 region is CASSLIDTNNSPLHF. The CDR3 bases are TGTGCCAGCAGTCTCATAGACACGAATAATTCACCCCTCCACTTT.

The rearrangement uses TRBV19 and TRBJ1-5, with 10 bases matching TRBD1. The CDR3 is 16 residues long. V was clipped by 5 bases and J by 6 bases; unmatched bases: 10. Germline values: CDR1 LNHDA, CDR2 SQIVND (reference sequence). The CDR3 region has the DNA TGTGCCAGTAGTCGCCGACAGGGGGCTTTCGGTCAGCCCCAGCATTTT. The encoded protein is CASSRRQGAFGQPQHF.

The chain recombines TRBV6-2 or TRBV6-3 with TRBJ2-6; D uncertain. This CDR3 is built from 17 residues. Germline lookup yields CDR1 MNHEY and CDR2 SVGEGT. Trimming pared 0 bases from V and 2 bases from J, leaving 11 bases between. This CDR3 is CASSYSMRKTGANVLTF. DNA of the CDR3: TGTGCCAGCAGTTACTCGATGCGCAAAACTGGGGCCAACGTCCTGACTTTC.

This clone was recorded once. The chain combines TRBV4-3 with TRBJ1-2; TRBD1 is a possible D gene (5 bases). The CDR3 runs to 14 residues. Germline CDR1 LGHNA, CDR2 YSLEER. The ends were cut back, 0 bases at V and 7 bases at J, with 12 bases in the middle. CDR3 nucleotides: TGCGCCAGCAGCCAAGATCAGGGCAGCACTGGCTACACCTTC. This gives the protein CASSQDQGSTGYTF.

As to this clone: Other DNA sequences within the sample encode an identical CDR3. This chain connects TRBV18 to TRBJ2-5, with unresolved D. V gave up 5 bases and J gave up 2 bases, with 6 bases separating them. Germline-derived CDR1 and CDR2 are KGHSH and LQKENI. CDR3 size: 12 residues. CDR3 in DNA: TGTGCCAGCTCAGGCAGTCAAGAGACCCAGTACTTC. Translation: CASSGSQETQYF.

The CDR3 coding sequence is TGTGCCAGCAGTCGTACACAGGGGTCGCGGTCACCCCTCCACTTT. Protein product: CASSRTQGSRSPLHF. The chain has TRBV5-4 and TRBJ1-6; 7 bases map to TRBD1. The CDR3 totals 15 residues. Germline CDR1 and CDR2: SGHNT and YYREEE (reference sequence). The ends lost 5 bases at V and 10 bases at J; junction bases unmatched: 12.

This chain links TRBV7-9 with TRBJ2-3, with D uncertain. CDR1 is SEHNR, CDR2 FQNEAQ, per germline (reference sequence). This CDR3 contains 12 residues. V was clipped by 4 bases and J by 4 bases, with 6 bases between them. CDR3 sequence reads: CASSSVADTQYF. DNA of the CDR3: TGTGCCAGCAGCTCGGTTGCAGATACGCAGTATTTT.

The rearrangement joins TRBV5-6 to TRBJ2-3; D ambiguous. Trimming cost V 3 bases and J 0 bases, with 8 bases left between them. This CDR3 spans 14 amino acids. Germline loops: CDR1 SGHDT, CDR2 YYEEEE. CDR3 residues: CASSWWASTDTQYF. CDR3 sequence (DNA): TGTGCCAGCAGCTGGTGGGCTAGCACAGATACGCAGTATTTT. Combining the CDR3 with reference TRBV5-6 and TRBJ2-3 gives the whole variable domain DAGVTQSPTHLIKTRGQQVTLRCSPKSGHDTVSWYQQALGQGPQFIFQYYEEEERQRGNFPDRFSGHQFPNYSSELNVNALLLGDSALYLCASSWWASTDTQYFGPGTRLTVL.

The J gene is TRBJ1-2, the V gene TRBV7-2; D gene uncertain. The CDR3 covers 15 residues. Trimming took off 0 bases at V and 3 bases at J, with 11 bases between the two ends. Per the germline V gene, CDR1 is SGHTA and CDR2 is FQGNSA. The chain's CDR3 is CASSLAVHLDYGYTF. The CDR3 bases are TGTGCCAGCAGCTTAGCTGTCCACCTAGACTATGGCTACACCTTC.

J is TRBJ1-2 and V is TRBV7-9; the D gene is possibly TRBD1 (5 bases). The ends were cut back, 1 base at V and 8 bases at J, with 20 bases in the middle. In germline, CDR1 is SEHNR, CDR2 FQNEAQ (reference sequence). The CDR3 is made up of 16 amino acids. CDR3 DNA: TGTGCCAGCAGCTTAGATACCCCGACGGCAGGGAGGGGCTACACCTTC. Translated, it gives CASSLDTPTAGRGYTF.

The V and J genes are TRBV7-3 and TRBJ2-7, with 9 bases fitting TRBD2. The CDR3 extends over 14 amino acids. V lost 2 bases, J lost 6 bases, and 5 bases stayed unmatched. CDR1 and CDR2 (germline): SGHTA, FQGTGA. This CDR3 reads CASSLAGGISEQYF. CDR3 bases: TGTGCCAGCAGCTTAGCGGGGGGGATTTCCGAGCAGTACTTC.

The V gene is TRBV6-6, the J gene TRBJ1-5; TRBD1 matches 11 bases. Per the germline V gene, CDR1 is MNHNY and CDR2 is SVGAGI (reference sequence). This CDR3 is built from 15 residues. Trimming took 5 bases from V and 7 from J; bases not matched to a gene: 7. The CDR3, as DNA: TGTGCCAGCAGTGCCCGGACAGGGGGCCGCCAGCCCCAGCATTTT. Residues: CASSARTGGRQPQHF.

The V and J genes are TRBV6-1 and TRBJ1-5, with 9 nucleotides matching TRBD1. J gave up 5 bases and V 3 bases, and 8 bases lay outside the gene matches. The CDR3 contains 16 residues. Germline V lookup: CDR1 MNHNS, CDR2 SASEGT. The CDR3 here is CASSDSPGQGYQPQHF. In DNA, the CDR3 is TGTGCCAGCAGTGATAGTCCGGGACAGGGATATCAGCCCCAGCATTTT.

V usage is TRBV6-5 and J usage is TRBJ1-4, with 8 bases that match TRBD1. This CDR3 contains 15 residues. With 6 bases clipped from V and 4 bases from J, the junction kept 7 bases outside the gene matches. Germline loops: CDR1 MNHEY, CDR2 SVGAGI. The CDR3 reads CASSLPDRGNEKLFF. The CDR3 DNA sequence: TGTGCCAGCAGCCTCCCTGACAGGGGTAATGAAAAACTGTTTTTT.

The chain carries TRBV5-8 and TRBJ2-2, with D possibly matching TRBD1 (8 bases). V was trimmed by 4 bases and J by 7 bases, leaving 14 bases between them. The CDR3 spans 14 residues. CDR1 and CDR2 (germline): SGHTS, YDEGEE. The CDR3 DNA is TGTGCCAGCAGCACGACAGGGGAGGGCGGGGAGCTGTTTTTT. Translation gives CASSTTGEGGELFF.

The CDR3 coding sequence is TGTGCCAGCAGACCGGGGTGGTCCTACAATGAGCAGTTCTTC. It is translated as CASRPGWSYNEQFF. V and J are TRBV7-2 and TRBJ2-1; a possible D gene is TRBD2 (5 bases). Germline lookup yields CDR1 SGHTA and CDR2 FQGNSA. Deletions cut 6 bases from V and 1 base from J, with 10 bases between. This CDR3 has 14 residues.

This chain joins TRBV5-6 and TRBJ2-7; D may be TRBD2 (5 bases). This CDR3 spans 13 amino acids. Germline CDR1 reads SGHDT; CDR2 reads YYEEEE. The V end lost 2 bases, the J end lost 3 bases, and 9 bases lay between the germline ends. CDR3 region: CASSFTGIYEQYF. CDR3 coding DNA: TGTGCCAGCAGCTTTACGGGGATCTACGAGCAGTACTTC. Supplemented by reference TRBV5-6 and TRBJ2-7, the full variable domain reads DAGVTQSPTHLIKTRGQQVTLRCSPKSGHDTVSWYQQALGQGPQFIFQYYEEEERQRGNFPDRFSGHQFPNYSSELNVNALLLGDSALYLCASSFTGIYEQYFGPGTRLTVT.